This TCR beta chain was retrieved from a study of regulatory T cells in long-lasting Graves disease (dated by TCRdb to the early 2020s). Concerning the study at large: Persistent Graves' disease meant more than 5 years of antithyroid drug treatment with TSH receptor autoantibodies that stayed positive. This study used TCR sequencing and RNA sequencing of peripheral blood to compare persistent Graves' disease patients against newly diagnosed Graves' disease patients. The study was registered as a clinical trial and conducted in China. A total of roughly 33 samples underwent TCR sequencing: some 13 from persistent and around 20 from newly diagnosed Graves' disease patients. On average, persistent Graves' disease patients in the clinical cohort had been on antithyroid drugs for around 9.5 years. What the study reported, not specific to this receptor: Sequencing and analysis were limited to the TCR beta chain. TRBV28, TRBJ1-2 and TRBJ2-5 were preferentially used in persistent disease, while TRBV20-1 and TRBJ2-1 were favored in newly diagnosed disease. Peripheral blood alone was examined, since thyroid tissue, which constituted the primary lesion, could not be accessed. More public clonotypes were shared among persistent patients (around 3,000) than among newly diagnosed patients (roughly 1,000). As a limitation, the authors acknowledged that the small sample size may reduce accuracy. Persistent Graves' disease patients showed lower TCR Shannon entropy and fewer highly expanded clones than newly diagnosed patients, suggesting clonal expansion.

Library preparation used multiplex PCR. The instrument given in TCRdb is Illumina HiSeq 4000. TCR beta libraries were built with iRepertoire HTBI primers and Arm-PCR amplification of CDR3 regions. PCR products were gel purified before sequencing. On the authors' methods: Across samples, fewer than 70 TRBV and 14 TRBJ segments were identified and used for gene usage analysis of CDR3 amino acid clonotypes. COPE and FqMerger were used to merge filtered high-quality paired reads into contigs. BLAST was used to align contigs to IMGT TRBV, TRBD and TRBJ reference genes, and CDR3 was defined according to IMGT. Clonotypes above 0.1% frequency were classified as highly expanded clones. Shannon entropy was used to measure repertoire diversity, and the Gini coefficient was used to measure V-J evenness. Public clonotypes were defined as clonotypes shared by more than one individual. The public reads were run again by TCRdb, first through fastp at Q25 and then through MiXCR, and only productive beta chains were kept. All rows with the same CDR3 protein become a single entry with the most common DNA and genes. The V and J calls shown here were made by TCRdb, not taken from the authors' results. The sample table holds 400,000 to 500,000 distinct CDR3 sequences, of which around a fifth were seen once. The ten largest make up about 6.6% of the sample.

Trimming at the junction amounts to 0 bases on V and 0 bases on J, and the germline ends lie 10 bases apart. From a lookup of the germline V gene, CDR1 and CDR2 are SGHDT and YYEEEE. CDR3 length: 15 amino acids, cysteine to phenylalanine. Only the CDR3 DNA is retained, 45 bases long and in frame from the first base. The sample's time point label, decoded: persistent/refractory GD, antithyroid drugs over 5 years with positive TRAb. For both TCR sequencing and RNA sequencing, RNA was extracted from PBMCs using TRIzol. Graves' disease was diagnosed according to American Thyroid Association guidelines. Patients for the study were recruited at an endocrinology department in Xi'an, China. Each patient gave 7 to 9.5 milliliters of peripheral blood, collected in an EDTA anticoagulant tube. Ficoll Paque Plus density gradient separation was used to isolate PBMCs, and no further T cell sorting was done. An Agilent 2100 Bioanalyzer and agarose gel were used to check RNA quality, and a NanoDrop 2000 was used to measure RNA concentration.

This clonotype was seen many times. Its antigen specificity is not known. Within one base of it there is no much larger clone, and no base qualities were kept. Sequencing was performed on peripheral blood mononuclear cells (PBMCs), taken when the disease was refractory, from a patient treated with antithyroid drugs. This receptor was identified in a female donor with Graves disease. This receptor chain uses TRBV5-6 and TRBJ2-7, and the D gene may be TRBD1, 5 bases matching. The DNA sequence is TGTGCCAGCAGCTTGGACAGGATCAGCTCCTACGAGCAGTACTTC. Its translation reads: CASSLDRISSYEQYF.